This TCR beta chain was documented in a study of Ad26.COV2.S vaccination and SARS-CoV-2 variants. Overall study: In the study, Ad26.COV2.S was injected intramuscularly once, or twice 56 days apart.

About this clone itself: Its antigen remains unidentified.

Documented treatment: over 15 received Ad26.COV2.S at low or high dose, single or two shots; roughly five received placebo; per-sample allocation not given. Sampling occurred on day 63 after the first vaccine or placebo injection. Broader study findings: The authors reported substantial breadth in spike-specific CD8+ and CD4+ T cell responses after vaccination.

Germline CDR1 SQVTM, CDR2 ANQGSEA. Trimming at V came to 0 bases and at J to 8 bases, leaving 12 bases not matched to a gene. The CDR3 spans 16 residues. TCRdb's copy holds only in-frame clones and misses some; the assay was immunoSEQ multiplex PCR. The sample lists about 400,000 clones, around 93% occurring once. This clonotype originated in a person aged 18-65 years who received the Ad26.COV2.S COVID-19 vaccine or a placebo. This specimen consisted of peripheral blood, obtained in a trial of Ad26.COV2.S vaccine versus placebo. The genes are TRBV29-1 and TRBJ2-1; 8 nucleotides match TRBD1. In DNA, the CDR3 is TGCAGCGTTGAAGACAAGACAGGGGTCCTCAAAGATGAGCAGTTCTTC. Translation gives CSVEDKTGVLKDEQFF.